The text below deals with one TCR beta chain. Libraries were prepared by immunoSEQ multiplex PCR; TCRdb keeps only in-frame clonotypes and omits some of them. The sample has roughly 210,000 clones, roughly 84% seen once. The data belong to a study of blood T cell repertoires in COVID-19. Study-level background: Cohort 3 recovered donors had two negative PCRs, clearance, or symptom resolution.

This CDR3 comprises 21 residues. This sequence originates from a man between 25 and 39 years old in a cohort exposed to, infected with or recovered from COVID-19 (not recorded which). This chain connects TRBV21-1 to TRBJ2-1; TRBD2, the table's D call, lacks a check against the DNA. TRBV21-1 is a listed pseudogene. Sequenced material: PBMCs or T cells enriched from blood (not recorded which). This CDR3 reads CASSRRSPGTSGFFSYNEQFF. CDR3 DNA sequence: TGTGCCAGCAGCCGAAGGTCGCCCGGGACTAGCGGTTTCTTCTCCTACAATGAGCAGTTCTTC.